The next 30 T cell receptor beta chains were all read from a single sample in a study of persistence of HIV-infected CD4 T cells. An overlapping HIV-1 Gag peptide pool stimulated these cells at roughly 0.97 ug/peptide/mL. Memory cells lacking CD40L and CD69 with high CD45RO were sorted. These receptors' antigens are unknown. This was the immunoSEQ version 4 assay in survey mode. The assay was immunoSEQ multiplex PCR, and TCRdb's table has in-frame clones only and misses some. Of about 40,000 clones listed, approximately 80% are singletons. The sample in question was CD4+ T cells sorted from PBMCs after approximately 19-hour stimulation, obtained from a patient who received antiretroviral therapy. These receptors all stem from an adult man with HIV who was CMV-seropositive.

The chain is built from TRBV14 and TRBJ2-3, with D possibly TRBD2 on 6 matching bases. Germline V gives CDR1 SGHDN, CDR2 FVKESK. The CDR3 sequence is 16 residues long. Trimming removed 3 bases at V and 4 bases at J, with 17 bases between. The CDR3 is CASSQGLLLGADTQYF. The CDR3, as DNA: TGTGCCAGCAGCCAGGGACTCTTACTAGGTGCAGATACGCAGTATTTT.

This clone is deemed medium-sized. The V call is TRBV7-3, the J call TRBJ1-2; D gene ambiguous. CDR3 length: 16 amino acids. V was cut by 1 base and J by 3 bases, with 15 bases left in between. Germline lookup yields CDR1 SGHTA and CDR2 FQGTGA. CDR3 nucleotide sequence: TGTGCCAGCAGCTTAAAGTCGGGCGGTGCCGACTATGGCTACACCTTC. As protein: CASSLKSGGADYGYTF.

The gene calls are TRBV9 and TRBJ2-2; perhaps TRBD2 as D (6 bases). The CDR3 length is 15 residues. Deletions cut 5 bases from V and 1 base from J, with 12 bases between. Germline CDR1 is SGDLS and CDR2 is YYNGEE. CDR3 sequence: CASSYPGLNTGELFF. CDR3 in DNA: TGTGCCAGCAGTTACCCGGGACTGAACACCGGGGAGCTGTTTTTT.

This sequence joins TRBV7-2 and TRBJ2-6; 8 bases fit TRBD2. Germline values: CDR1 SGHTA, CDR2 FQGNSA. Trimming cost V 4 bases and J 2 bases; bases outside gene matches: 4. The CDR3 runs to 16 residues. The CDR3 loop reads CASSSMGLAGANVLTF. CDR3 DNA sequence: TGTGCCAGCAGCTCCATGGGACTAGCTGGGGCCAACGTCCTGACTTTC. Looking up the rest from reference TRBV7-2 and TRBJ2-6 gives the full variable domain: GAGVSQSPSNKVTEKGKDVELRCDPISGHTALYWYRQSLGQGLEFLIYFQGNSAPDKSGLPSDRFSAERTGGSVSTLTIQRTQQEDSAVYLCASSSMGLAGANVLTFGAGSRLTVL.

The count of this clone is one. The chain recombines TRBV7-2 with TRBJ2-3; 16 nucleotides align to TRBD2. The V gene end was trimmed by 5 bases and the J gene end by 4 bases; junction bases not matched to a gene: 3. The CDR3 runs to 16 residues. Germline CDR1 and CDR2: SGHTA and FQGNSA. The CDR3 DNA is TGTGCCAGCAGCCCCGGGACTAGCGGGGGGGCAGATACGCAGTATTTT. This translates into CASSPGTSGGADTQYF.

The chain employs TRBV7-9 and TRBJ1-6, with a possible D match to TRBD1 (5 bases). This CDR3 spans 15 amino acids. Germline CDR1 and CDR2: SEHNR and FQNEAQ (reference sequence). The V end was cut by 6 bases, the J end by 10 bases, with 19 bases between. Here the CDR3 reads CASRSIQGTGSPLHF. The CDR3 nucleotides are TGTGCCAGCAGATCCATTCAGGGTACCGGGTCACCCCTCCACTTT.

The sample holds one count of this clone. The chain is built from TRBV18 and TRBJ2-1; perhaps TRBD2 as D (5 bases). V dropped 4 bases and J dropped 6 bases, with 19 bases sitting between them. CDR1 is KGHSH and CDR2 is LQKENI in the germline V gene. The length of the CDR3 is 16 residues. The CDR3, as DNA: TGTGCCAGCTCACTAACGGGGAAACGGATCGCCAATGAGCAGTTCTTC. This sequence encodes CASSLTGKRIANEQFF.

This clone was found a few times. The rearrangement joins TRBV7-2 to TRBJ1-2; TRBD1 is a possible D gene (5 bases). CDR1 and CDR2 (germline): SGHTA, FQGNSA. V was trimmed by 1 base and J by 4 bases, leaving 10 bases between them. This CDR3 has 14 residues. The CDR3 here is CASSLGRDGYGYTF. The CDR3 DNA reads as TGTGCCAGCAGCTTAGGCAGGGACGGCTATGGCTACACCTTC.

The chain has TRBV5-1 and TRBJ2-1; D ambiguous. The germline V gene has CDR1 SGHRS and CDR2 YFSETQ. Trimming shortened V by 1 base and J by 5 bases, and 7 bases separated the two germline ends. The CDR3 extends over 13 amino acids. This chain's CDR3 is CASSLRRNNEQFF. The CDR3, as DNA: TGCGCCAGCAGCTTGAGAAGGAACAATGAGCAGTTCTTC.

The rearrangement uses TRBV29-1 and TRBJ1-1; 7 bases are shared with TRBD1. The J segment lost 3 bases and the V segment lost 6 bases, leaving 7 bases of the junction unmatched. Germline CDR1 and CDR2: SQVTM and ANQGSEA. The CDR3 totals 13 residues. The CDR3 sequence: CSVTTGYYTEAFF. The CDR3 DNA follows: TGCAGCGTAACGACAGGGTATTACACTGAAGCTTTCTTT.

The sample holds a few counts of this clone. This rearrangement joins TRBV19 to TRBJ2-2, with 10 bases fitting TRBD1. The CDR3 has 21 amino acids. Germline V gene sequence: CDR1 LNHDA, CDR2 SQIVND (reference sequence). V trimming: 8 bases; J trimming: 1 base; junction bases outside the gene matches: 22. Here the CDR3 reads CASSPRSGTGVGRKNTGELFF. In DNA, the CDR3 is TGTGCCAGTTCCCCCCGATCTGGGACAGGGGTAGGACGTAAGAACACCGGGGAGCTGTTTTTT.

The rearrangement links TRBV20-1 to TRBJ2-7; D possibly corresponds to TRBD1 (5 bases). CDR3 length: 12 amino acids. V gave up 3 bases and J gave up 4 bases, with 10 bases separating them. CDR1 is DFQATT and CDR2 is SNEGSKA in the germline V gene (reference sequence). CDR3 amino acids: CSASQQGYEQYF. CDR3 DNA: TGCAGTGCTAGTCAGCAGGGATACGAGCAGTACTTC.

This clone showed up just a few times. The chain recombines TRBV9 with TRBJ1-2, with D perhaps TRBD1 (5 bases). The CDR3 contains 12 residues. Trimming took 5 bases from V and 2 from J, leaving 7 bases between them. Germline assignment: CDR1 SGDLS and CDR2 YYNGEE. The CDR3 nucleotides read TGTGCCAGCAGGGACAACAACTATGGCTACACCTTC. Amino acid sequence: CASRDNNYGYTF.

This chain joins TRBV9 and TRBJ1-1; D not resolved. V lost 0 bases and J 1 base, leaving 7 bases between the germline ends. CDR1 and CDR2 (germline): SGDLS, YYNGEE. This CDR3 is built from 14 residues. CDR3 DNA: TGTGCCAGCAGCGTAGAGGCGGGGAACACTGAAGCTTTCTTT. Translating it yields CASSVEAGNTEAFF.

This chain connects TRBV9 to TRBJ1-2; unclear D gene. Germline V gene data show CDR1 as SGDLS and CDR2 as YYNGEE. The CDR3 extends over 12 amino acids. With 4 bases removed from V and 5 bases from J, the gap between germline ends came to 9 bases. CDR3 amino acids: CASSPLGYGYTF. In nucleotides, the CDR3 is TGTGCCAGCAGCCCCCTGGGGTATGGCTACACCTTC.

The chain has TRBV7-3 and TRBJ2-5; D uncertain. V dropped 5 bases and J dropped 0 bases, with 10 bases sitting between them. The germline CDR1 and CDR2 sequences are SGHTA and FQGTGA. The CDR3 contains 14 residues. The CDR3 reads CASSPDLYQETQYF. CDR3 nucleotides: TGTGCCAGCAGCCCCGACTTGTACCAAGAGACCCAGTACTTC.

The CDR3 DNA is TGTGCCAGCAGCTTAGGGGGTCAGGAAGCTAACTATGGCTACACCTTC. It is translated as CASSLGGQEANYGYTF. This chain connects TRBV7-9 to TRBJ1-2; no clear D. The germline V gene has CDR1 SEHNR and CDR2 FQNEAQ (reference sequence). This CDR3 comprises 16 residues. V shed 1 base and J shed 0 bases, with 12 bases lying between them.

V is TRBV10-3 and J is TRBJ2-7, with 10 bases matching TRBD1. V was clipped by 6 bases and J by 4 bases; unmatched bases: 12. The germline V gene encodes CDR1 ENHRY and CDR2 SYGVKD. The CDR3 sequence is 16 residues long. The CDR3 bases are TGTGCCATCAGGACCCCCGGGACAGGGGCAACGTACGAGCAGTACTTC. Translated: CAIRTPGTGATYEQYF.

In DNA, the CDR3 is TGTGCCACCCTTGCGGGAGTGCCAGATACGCAGTATTTT. The encoded protein is CATLAGVPDTQYF. The chain combines TRBV6-5 with TRBJ2-3; the match to TRBD2 covers 7 bases. Germline assignment: CDR1 MNHEY and CDR2 SVGAGI. This CDR3 spans 13 amino acids. With 10 bases clipped from V and 4 bases from J, the junction kept 8 bases outside the gene matches.

The count of this clone is one. Written as DNA, the CDR3 is TGCGCCAGCAGCAAGGACGGAACCGCCGGTAGAGATACGCAGTATTTT. Translation: CASSKDGTAGRDTQYF. The chain couples TRBV4-1 to TRBJ2-3; D is uncertain. Germline CDR1 reads MGHRA; CDR2 reads YSYEKL. Trimming stripped 5 bases from V and 5 bases from J, with 20 bases between. The CDR3 is made up of 16 amino acids.

The V and J genes are TRBV10-3 and TRBJ1-3; D remains ambiguous. CDR1 is ENHRY and CDR2 is SYGVKD in the germline V gene. The V gene lost 8 bases and the J gene lost 4 bases, with 6 bases spanning the gap. The CDR3 is made up of 11 amino acids. The CDR3 DNA follows: TGTGCCATCTCCTCCGGAAACACCATATATTTT. This translates into CAISSGNTIYF.

The table lists this clone with a count of one. The chain recombines TRBV29-1 with TRBJ2-7; D perhaps matches TRBD2 (6 bases). V was pared by 4 bases and J by 2 bases, with 9 bases between. The germline CDR1 and CDR2 sequences are SQVTM and ANQGSEA. The CDR3 totals 12 residues. The CDR3 region is CSVVTGAYEQYF. The DNA for the CDR3 is TGCAGCGTTGTGACGGGGGCCTACGAGCAGTACTTC.

The rearrangement uses TRBV6-2 or TRBV6-3 and TRBJ2-5; 7 bases fit TRBD2. V dropped 5 bases and J dropped 11; count of bases not matched to a gene: 11. CDR3 length: 13 residues. The germline V gene encodes CDR1 MNHEY and CDR2 SVGEGT. This CDR3 reads CASSPPGLAEQYF. In DNA, the CDR3 is TGTGCCAGCAGTCCACCCGGGCTAGCGGAGCAGTACTTC.

The V gene is TRBV7-3, the J gene TRBJ1-1; possibly TRBD1 for D (6 bases). V was pared by 5 bases and J by 0 bases, with 16 bases between. CDR3 length equals 16 residues. Germline-derived CDR1 and CDR2 are SGHTA and FQGTGA. This CDR3 is CASSPHPGTLNTEAFF. CDR3 coding DNA: TGTGCCAGCAGCCCACACCCCGGGACATTGAACACTGAAGCTTTCTTT.

This sequence joins TRBV3-1 (or the pseudogene TRBV3-2) and TRBJ2-3; 14 bases line up with TRBD2. CDR1 is LGHDT, CDR2 YNNKEL, per germline (reference sequence). Germline trimming cut 0 bases from V and 7 bases from J; bases unmatched to any gene: 9. The CDR3 is 18 amino acids. The CDR3 is CASSQDARTSGGTHTQYF. DNA of the CDR3: TGTGCCAGCAGCCAAGATGCTAGGACTAGCGGGGGGACCCATACGCAGTATTTT.

The chain has TRBV6-2 or TRBV6-3 and TRBJ2-1; 12 bases match TRBD2. Trimming cost V 6 bases and J 2 bases; bases outside gene matches: 8. Per the germline V gene, CDR1 is MNHEY and CDR2 is SVGEGT. The CDR3 spans 17 residues. CDR3 in DNA: TGTGCCAGCAGCCGACGGACTAGCGGGACGACCTACAATGAGCAGTTCTTC. It codes for CASSRRTSGTTYNEQFF.

The V call is TRBV7-2, the J call TRBJ1-2; D possibly corresponds to TRBD1 (6 bases). Germline V gene sequence: CDR1 SGHTA, CDR2 FQGNSA. This CDR3 contains 12 residues. The CDR3 nucleotides are TGTGCTCTCCCGGGGGGGCGGGTTGGCTACACCTTC. The encoded protein is CALPGGRVGYTF.

The table lists this clone with a count of one. The chain couples TRBV29-1 to TRBJ1-2; TRBD1 matches at 7 bases. Germline V gives CDR1 SQVTM, CDR2 ANQGSEA. The CDR3 has 11 amino acids. The trim removed 6 bases at V and 4 bases at J, leaving 2 bases unmatched. CDR3 nucleotides: TGCAGCGTGGGACAGCTCTATGGCTACACCTTC. It codes for CSVGQLYGYTF.

The rearrangement joins TRBV30 to TRBJ1-1, with D perhaps TRBD1 (6 bases). Germline V lookup: CDR1 GTSNPN, CDR2 SVGIG (reference sequence). The CDR3 covers 16 residues. Trimming removed 2 bases from V and 10 bases from J, with 26 bases in between. CDR3 nucleotide sequence: TGTGCCTGGAGTACCCCACTGGGGGGCGCCACCTTAAGAGCTTTCTTT. It is translated as CAWSTPLGGATLRAFF.

The rearrangement joins TRBV6-6 to TRBJ1-5; no definite D call. V shed 2 bases and J shed 0 bases, with 8 bases lying between them. The CDR3 has 15 residues. The germline gives CDR1 MNHNY, CDR2 SVGAGI (reference sequence). This chain's CDR3 is CASSYKPDSNQPQHF. The CDR3, as DNA: TGTGCCAGCAGTTACAAGCCGGATAGCAATCAGCCCCAGCATTTT.